This passage covers 18 T cell receptor beta chains from one sample sequenced in a study of T cell repertoires in cytomegalovirus infection. TCRdb reprocessed the reads via MiXCR and lists one record per CDR3 protein. The table lists some 500,000 distinct CDR3 sequences, approximately 40% of them singletons, with 48% in the top ten. The antigens of these receptors remain unknown. The sequencing used cultured PBMCs, collected from culture after CMV antigen stimulation. The receptors shown here come from a human donor in good health (CMV status not recorded). Some clones in this sample may be carry-over from other donors' samples.

This clonotype appeared many times. The rearrangement joins TRBV20-1 to TRBJ2-1; D is possibly TRBD2 (6 bases). The germline V gene has CDR1 DFQATT and CDR2 SNEGSKA (reference sequence). CDR3 size: 12 residues. V was trimmed by 4 bases and J by 10 bases, leaving 14 bases between them. The CDR3 DNA reads as TGCAGTGCTACCCCCGGGGGACGGGAGCAGTTCTTC. As protein: CSATPGGREQFF.

The table lists this clonotype with a few counts. CDR3 residues: CASSLGGQAIRSETQYF. The CDR3 DNA sequence: TGTGCCAGCAGCTTAGGGGGACAGGCAATACGGAGTGAGACCCAGTACTTC. The chain is built from TRBV7-2 and TRBJ2-5; 8 bases are shared with TRBD1. There are 17 residues in the CDR3. From germline, CDR1 is SGHTA and CDR2 FQGNSA. V trimming: 1 base; J trimming: 5 bases; junction bases outside the gene matches: 12.

This clonotype showed up just a few times. The chain links TRBV2 to TRBJ2-3; D uncertain. This CDR3 region has 14 residues. Trimming left V 3 bases short and J 2 bases short, with 9 bases between. The germline V gene encodes CDR1 SNHLY and CDR2 FYNNEI. The CDR3 coding sequence is TGTGCCAGCAGTGAGTTGGAATACACAGATACGCAGTATTTT. Residues: CASSELEYTDTQYF.

This clonotype was seen ten or more times. V gene TRBV7-8 combines with J gene TRBJ1-5; D is undetermined. The ends were cut back, 2 bases at V and 3 bases at J, with 11 bases in the middle. The CDR3 sequence is 15 residues long. Germline CDR1 and CDR2: SGHVS and FQNEAQ. The CDR3 spells CASSLSQEFNQPQHF. In DNA, the CDR3 is TGTGCCAGCAGCTTATCCCAGGAGTTCAATCAGCCCCAGCATTTT.

The chain is built from TRBV20-1 and TRBJ2-7; D might be TRBD2 (6 bases). The CDR3 runs 14 residues. Germline V gene sequence: CDR1 DFQATT, CDR2 SNEGSKA (reference sequence). Trimming took off 6 bases at V and 9 bases at J, with 24 bases between the two ends. The CDR3 sequence: CSARKPLPEGRQYF. In DNA form, the CDR3 reads TGCAGTGCCAGGAAACCGCTCCCGGAGGGCCGGCAGTACTTC.

The V and J genes are TRBV7-2 and TRBJ1-5; 7 nucleotides match TRBD1. The CDR3 has 14 residues. Germline loops: CDR1 SGHTA, CDR2 FQGNSA. V lost 5 bases to trimming and J lost 4 bases; unmatched junction nucleotides: 5. The CDR3 coding sequence is TGTGCCAGCAGCAACTCAGGGGGGAATCAGCCCCAGCATTTT. It yields the protein CASSNSGGNQPQHF.

This clonotype was counted a single time. V and J are TRBV7-6 and TRBJ2-5; D is unresolved. Trimming cost V 3 bases and J 5 bases, with 13 bases left between them. Germline V gene lookup returns CDR1 SGHVS and CDR2 FNYEAQ. CDR3 length: 14 amino acids. The CDR3 protein is CASSFGWQEETQYF. In DNA, the CDR3 is TGTGCCAGCAGCTTCGGGTGGCAGGAGGAGACCCAGTACTTC.

The chain has TRBV6-1 and TRBJ1-6; no reliable D call. The germline CDR1 and CDR2 sequences are MNHNS and SASEGT. The V gene lost 0 bases and the J gene lost 2 bases, with 14 bases spanning the gap. The CDR3 length is 18 residues. In DNA, the CDR3 is TGTGCCAGCAGTGAAGCGCAGTGGGCAGCAACCTATAATTCACCCCTCCACTTT. Its protein is CASSEAQWAATYNSPLHF.

This clonotype was counted once. The chain links TRBV4-1 to TRBJ2-2; weak D call: TRBD2 (7 bases). The CDR3 extends over 16 amino acids. CDR1 is MGHRA and CDR2 is YSYEKL in the germline V gene. V was cut by 6 bases and J by 5 bases, with 19 bases left in between. The CDR3 region is CASRGEGGRRTGELFF. In DNA form, the CDR3 reads TGCGCCAGCAGAGGGGAGGGGGGGCGACGGACCGGGGAGCTGTTTTTT.

The gene calls are TRBV2 and TRBJ1-1; D gene uncertain. CDR3 length: 13 residues. The V end was cut by 2 bases, the J end by 2 bases, with 6 bases between. Germline V gene sequence: CDR1 SNHLY, CDR2 FYNNEI. In nucleotides, the CDR3 is TGTGCCAGCAGTGAAAGCCTAAACACTGAAGCTTTCTTT. It codes for CASSESLNTEAFF. Full variable domain (rest looked up from reference TRBV2 and TRBJ1-1): EPEVTQTPSHQVTQMGQEVILRCVPISNHLYFYWYRQILGQKVEFLVSFYNNEISEKSEIFDDQFSVERPDGSNFTLKIRSTKLEDSAMYFCASSESLNTEAFFGQGTRLTVV.

This clonotype has only one observation. The chain uses TRBV6-1 and TRBJ2-3; D remains ambiguous. This CDR3 has 13 residues. The germline V gene has CDR1 MNHNS and CDR2 SASEGT. Trimming took off 8 bases at V and 5 bases at J, with 14 bases between the two ends. This CDR3 reads CASPGSLVDTQYF. CDR3 nucleotide sequence: TGTGCCAGCCCAGGTTCATTAGTAGATACGCAGTATTTT.

The sample holds a few counts of this clonotype. The genes are TRBV7-9 and TRBJ1-3; D gene unclear. This CDR3 has 15 amino acids. CDR1 is SEHNR, CDR2 FQNEAQ, per germline (reference sequence). Trimming pared 2 bases from V and 1 base from J, leaving 9 bases between. Here the CDR3 reads CASSLRGPSGNTIYF. The CDR3 DNA reads as TGTGCCAGCAGCTTACGCGGGCCATCTGGAAACACCATATATTTT.

This clonotype was observed a handful of times. This rearrangement joins TRBV6-1 to TRBJ2-1, with D perhaps TRBD1 (5 bases). Deletions cut 6 bases from V and 6 bases from J, with 12 bases between. Germline V lookup: CDR1 MNHNS, CDR2 SASEGT. The CDR3 contains 13 residues. CDR3 DNA sequence: TGTGCCAGCAGAAAGGACATCATCAATGAGCAGTTCTTC. It specifies CASRKDIINEQFF.

In DNA, the CDR3 is TGTGCCAGCAGTCCCTACGGCGGGAGCAATAACGAGCAGTACTTC. Residues: CASSPYGGSNNEQYF. The V gene is TRBV6-5, the J gene TRBJ2-7; 7 nucleotides agree with TRBD2. Germline values: CDR1 MNHEY, CDR2 SVGAGI. With V trimmed by 5 bases and J by 5 bases, 12 bases remained unmatched. This CDR3 comprises 15 residues.

This clonotype was seen only a few times. This chain links TRBV20-1 with TRBJ1-5; D is unclear. Germline V lookup: CDR1 DFQATT, CDR2 SNEGSKA (reference sequence). Trimming stripped 3 bases from V and 4 bases from J, with 7 bases between. The CDR3 covers 12 residues. The CDR3 reads CSARRPNQPQHF. The CDR3 coding sequence is TGCAGTGCTAGGAGGCCAAATCAGCCCCAGCATTTT.

This clonotype has only a few counts. The genes are TRBV20-1 and TRBJ1-6, with D possibly being TRBD1 (6 bases). Germline CDR1 and CDR2: DFQATT and SNEGSKA (reference sequence). The CDR3 has 14 residues. The V and J ends lost 0 bases and 5 bases respectively, with 8 bases between them. The CDR3 DNA sequence: TGCAGTGCTAGAGATCAGGGGAATAATTCACCCCTCCACTTT. Its protein is CSARDQGNNSPLHF.

CDR3 protein: CASSTPGGSNQPQHF. The CDR3 region has the DNA TGTGCCAGCAGTACGCCGGGGGGCAGCAATCAGCCCCAGCATTTT. V and J are TRBV6-2 or TRBV6-3 and TRBJ1-5, with a tentative D call TRBD1 (6 bases). Germline V gene data show CDR1 as MNHEY and CDR2 as SVGEGT. This CDR3 comprises 15 residues. Between the trimmed V and J ends, which lost 5 bases and 1 base, there was a span of 12 bases.

A few counts support this clonotype. J is TRBJ2-1 and V is TRBV6-1; TRBD2 aligns across 9 bases. Trimming cost V 4 bases and J 3 bases; bases outside gene matches: 7. Germline V gene sequence: CDR1 MNHNS, CDR2 SASEGT. The CDR3 is 16 residues long. The CDR3 DNA reads as TGTGCCAGCAGTGCCTTAGCGGGGGCCGTCTACAATGAGCAGTTCTTC. Residues: CASSALAGAVYNEQFF.